Shown below are 12 T cell receptor beta chains from a single sample sequenced in a study of blood T cell repertoires in COVID-19. Some clones are missing from TCRdb's copy, which holds only in-frame ones; the method was immunoSEQ multiplex PCR. Seen here are some 250,000 clones, about 83% observed once, and the top ten hold roughly an eighth. The sequencing input was peripheral blood. Receptors were obtained from a man of 80 years or more with acute or convalescent COVID-19.

In DNA, the CDR3 is TGTGCCAGCAGCTTGGGCGGAATGGCCAATCAGCCCCAGCATTTT. It yields the protein CASSLGGMANQPQHF. The chain uses TRBV5-8 and TRBJ1-5; D is unresolved. The CDR3 runs 15 residues. V was shortened by 0 bases and J by 3 bases, with 10 bases between the two germline ends. Germline V lookup: CDR1 SGHTS, CDR2 YDEGEE.

This chain connects TRBV7-9 to TRBJ1-1; D call uncertain. CDR3 length: 14 amino acids. From germline, CDR1 is SEHNR and CDR2 FQNEAQ (reference sequence). V lost 1 base, J lost 1 base, and 7 bases lay in between. This CDR3 is CASSLERENTEAFF. The CDR3 DNA follows: TGTGCCAGCAGCTTAGAGAGGGAGAACACTGAAGCTTTCTTT. The whole variable domain, remainder taken from reference TRBV7-9 and TRBJ1-1, is DTGVSQNPRHKITKRGQNVTFRCDPISEHNRLYWYRQTLGQGPEFLTYFQNEAQLEKSRLLSDRFSAERPKGSFSTLEIQRTEQGDSAMYLCASSLERENTEAFFGQGTRLTVV.

This clone was picked up a small number of times. CDR3 protein: CASSLSSRDTQYF. CDR3 coding DNA: TGTGCCAGCAGTTTGTCCTCCCGGGATACGCAGTATTTT. The chain couples TRBV6-2 or TRBV6-3 to TRBJ2-3; D not resolved. The V and J ends lost 4 bases and 6 bases respectively, with 11 bases between them. Germline V lookup: CDR1 MNHEY, CDR2 SVGEGT. CDR3 size: 13 residues.

The chain has TRBV28 and TRBJ1-5; D may be TRBD1 (5 bases). With 7 bases removed from V and 3 bases from J, the gap between germline ends came to 13 bases. The CDR3 length is 14 residues. Germline-derived CDR1 and CDR2 are MDHEN and SYDVKM. CDR3 sequence reads: CASTPPRVNQPQHF. In DNA form, the CDR3 reads TGTGCCAGCACCCCACCCAGGGTCAATCAGCCCCAGCATTTT.

The chain joins TRBV2 to TRBJ2-7; maybe TRBD2 (5 bases). Per the germline V gene, CDR1 is SNHLY and CDR2 is FYNNEI. With 2 bases removed from V and 4 bases from J, the gap between germline ends came to 6 bases. The CDR3 is made up of 12 amino acids. CDR3 amino acids: CASSEREYEQYF. CDR3 nucleotide sequence: TGTGCCAGCAGTGAAAGGGAGTACGAGCAGTACTTC.

The V gene is TRBV7-9, the J gene TRBJ2-7; tentative D call: TRBD1 (6 bases). V dropped 1 base and J dropped 1 base, with 14 bases sitting between them. This CDR3 comprises 16 residues. CDR1 is SEHNR, CDR2 FQNEAQ, per germline (reference sequence). The CDR3 is CASSLGWDIKSYEQYF. The CDR3 DNA sequence: TGTGCCAGCAGCTTAGGGTGGGACATCAAGTCCTACGAGCAGTACTTC.

The chain links TRBV7-9 to TRBJ1-2, with D hard to call. Germline V gene lookup returns CDR1 SEHNR and CDR2 FQNEAQ (reference sequence). The ends were cut back, 5 bases at V and 2 bases at J, with 9 bases in the middle. The CDR3 length is 13 residues. The CDR3 reads CASSPGRNYGYTF. The CDR3 DNA sequence: TGTGCCAGCAGCCCCGGGAGGAACTATGGCTACACCTTC.

V usage is TRBV9 and J usage is TRBJ1-3; weak D call: TRBD1 (5 bases). Germline V lookup: CDR1 SGDLS, CDR2 YYNGEE. V lost 3 bases to trimming and J lost 2 bases, with 18 bases between them. This CDR3 has 17 residues. The CDR3 nucleotides read TGTGCCAGCAGCGAGGGGTTGGGAAGGGGTGCTGGAAACACCATATATTTT. Protein product: CASSEGLGRGAGNTIYF.

This clone was recorded a few times. This sequence joins TRBV4-3 and TRBJ1-2; no firm D call. This CDR3 is 13 amino acids long. Germline V gives CDR1 LGHNA, CDR2 YSLEER. V was cut by 4 bases and J by 7 bases, with 13 bases left in between. CDR3 sequence reads: CASSLGVIGGYTF. The CDR3 DNA follows: TGCGCCAGCAGCCTCGGGGTAATCGGTGGCTACACCTTC.

The V gene is TRBV28, the J gene TRBJ1-5, with 10 positions matching TRBD1. The CDR3 extends over 19 amino acids. Germline CDR1 reads MDHEN; CDR2 reads SYDVKM. The V and J ends lost 5 bases and 4 bases, in that order; junction bases with no gene match: 17. CDR3 sequence reads: CASSRHPSGTGVRNQPQHF. The CDR3 nucleotides read TGTGCCAGCAGTCGACATCCCTCCGGGACAGGGGTGCGGAATCAGCCCCAGCATTTT. Full variable domain (rest looked up from reference TRBV28 and TRBJ1-5): DVKVTQSSRYLVKRTGEKVFLECVQDMDHENMFWYRQDPGLGLRLIYFSYDVKMKEKGDIPEGYSVSREKKERFSLILESASTNQTSMYLCASSRHPSGTGVRNQPQHFGDGTRLSIL.

V is TRBV19 and J is TRBJ2-7; 8 nucleotides match TRBD1. The germline V gene encodes CDR1 LNHDA and CDR2 SQIVND (reference sequence). The CDR3 consists of 14 residues. V lost 1 base, J lost 5 bases, and 4 bases stayed unmatched. CDR3 loop: CASSIGQGRHEQYF. The CDR3 DNA sequence: TGTGCCAGTAGTATAGGACAGGGGCGACACGAGCAGTACTTC. The whole variable domain, remainder taken from reference TRBV19 and TRBJ2-7, is DGGITQSPKYLFRKEGQNVTLSCEQNLNHDAMYWYRQDPGQGLRLIYYSQIVNDFQKGDIAEGYSVSREKKESFPLTVTSAQKNPTAFYLCASSIGQGRHEQYFGPGTRLTVT.

This clone was detected only once. CDR3 in DNA: TGTGCCAGCAGCAAAAGCGGAGATTATGGCTACACCTTC. It is translated as CASSKSGDYGYTF. The rearrangement uses TRBV27 and TRBJ1-2; D is uncertain. Germline values: CDR1 MNHEY, CDR2 SMNVEV (reference sequence). Trimming stripped 6 bases from V and 5 bases from J, with 13 bases between. This CDR3 spans 13 amino acids.